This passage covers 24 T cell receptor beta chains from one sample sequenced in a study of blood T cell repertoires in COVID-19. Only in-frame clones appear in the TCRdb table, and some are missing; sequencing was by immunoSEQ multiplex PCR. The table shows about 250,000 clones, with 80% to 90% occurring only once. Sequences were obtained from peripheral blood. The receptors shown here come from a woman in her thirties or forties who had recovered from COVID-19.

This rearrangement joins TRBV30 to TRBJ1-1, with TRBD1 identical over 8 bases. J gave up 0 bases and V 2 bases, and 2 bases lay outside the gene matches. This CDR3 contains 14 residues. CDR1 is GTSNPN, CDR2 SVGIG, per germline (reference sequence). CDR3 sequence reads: CAWSRTGMNTEAFF. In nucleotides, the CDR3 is TGTGCCTGGAGTCGGACAGGGATGAACACTGAAGCTTTCTTT.

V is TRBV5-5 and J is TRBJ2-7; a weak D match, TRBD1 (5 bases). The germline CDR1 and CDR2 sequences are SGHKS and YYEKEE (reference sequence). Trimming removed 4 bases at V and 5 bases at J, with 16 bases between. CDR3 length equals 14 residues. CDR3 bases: TGTGCCAGCAGCCTTCGGATCAAGGGGAACGAGCAGTACTTC. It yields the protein CASSLRIKGNEQYF.

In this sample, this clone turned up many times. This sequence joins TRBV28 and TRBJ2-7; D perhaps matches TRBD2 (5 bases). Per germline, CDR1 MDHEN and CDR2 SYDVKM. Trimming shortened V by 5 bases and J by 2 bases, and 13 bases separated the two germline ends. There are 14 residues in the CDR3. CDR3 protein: CASSTGSLAYEQYF. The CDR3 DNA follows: TGTGCCAGCAGTACGGGGTCTCTTGCCTACGAGCAGTACTTC.

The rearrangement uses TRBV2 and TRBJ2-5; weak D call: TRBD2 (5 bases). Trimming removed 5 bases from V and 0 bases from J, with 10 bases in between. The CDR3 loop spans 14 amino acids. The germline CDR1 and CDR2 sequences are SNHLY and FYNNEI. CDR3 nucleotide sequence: TGTGCCAGCAGTAAGTTAGCGAACCAAGAGACCCAGTACTTC. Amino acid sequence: CASSKLANQETQYF.

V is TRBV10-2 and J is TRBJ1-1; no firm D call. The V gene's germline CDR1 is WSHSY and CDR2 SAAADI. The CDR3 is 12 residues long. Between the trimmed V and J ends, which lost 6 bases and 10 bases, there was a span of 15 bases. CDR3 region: CASSLGSSGAFF. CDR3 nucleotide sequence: TGCGCCAGCAGCCTTGGGAGTTCTGGAGCTTTCTTT.

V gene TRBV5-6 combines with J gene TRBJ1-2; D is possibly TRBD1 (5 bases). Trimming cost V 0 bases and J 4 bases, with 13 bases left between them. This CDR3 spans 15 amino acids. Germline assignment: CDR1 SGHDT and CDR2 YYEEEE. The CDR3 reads CASSLAQGSPYGYTF. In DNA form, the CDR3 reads TGTGCCAGCAGCTTGGCCCAGGGCTCGCCCTATGGCTACACCTTC.

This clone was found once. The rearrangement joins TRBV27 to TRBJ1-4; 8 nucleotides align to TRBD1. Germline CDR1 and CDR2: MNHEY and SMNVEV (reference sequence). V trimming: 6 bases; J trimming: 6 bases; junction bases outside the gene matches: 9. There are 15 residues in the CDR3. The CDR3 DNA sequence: TGTGCCAGCAGATCTGGCGGGACAGGCTATGAAAAACTGTTTTTT. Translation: CASRSGGTGYEKLFF.

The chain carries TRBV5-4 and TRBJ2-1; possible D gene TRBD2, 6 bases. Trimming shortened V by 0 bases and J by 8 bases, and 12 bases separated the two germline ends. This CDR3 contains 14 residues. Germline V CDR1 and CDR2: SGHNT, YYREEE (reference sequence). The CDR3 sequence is CASSLEASAHEQFF. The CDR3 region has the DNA TGTGCCAGCAGCTTGGAGGCTAGCGCCCATGAGCAGTTCTTC.

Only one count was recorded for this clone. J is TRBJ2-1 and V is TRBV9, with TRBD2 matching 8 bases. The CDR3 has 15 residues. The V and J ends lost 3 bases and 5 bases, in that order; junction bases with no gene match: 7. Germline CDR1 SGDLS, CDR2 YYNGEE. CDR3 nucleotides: TGTGCCAGCAGCGAAACCGGGACTAGAGACAATGAGCAGTTCTTC. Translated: CASSETGTRDNEQFF.

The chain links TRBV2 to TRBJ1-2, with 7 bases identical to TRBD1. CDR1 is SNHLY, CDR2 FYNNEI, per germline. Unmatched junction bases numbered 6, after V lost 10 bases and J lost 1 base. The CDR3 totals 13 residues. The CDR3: CATGGTNNYGYTF. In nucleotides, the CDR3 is TGTGCCACAGGGGGAACAAATAACTATGGCTACACCTTC. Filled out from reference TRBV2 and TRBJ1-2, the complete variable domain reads EPEVTQTPSHQVTQMGQEVILRCVPISNHLYFYWYRQILGQKVEFLVSFYNNEISEKSEIFDDQFSVERPDGSNFTLKIRSTKLEDSAMYFCATGGTNNYGYTFGSGTRLTVV.

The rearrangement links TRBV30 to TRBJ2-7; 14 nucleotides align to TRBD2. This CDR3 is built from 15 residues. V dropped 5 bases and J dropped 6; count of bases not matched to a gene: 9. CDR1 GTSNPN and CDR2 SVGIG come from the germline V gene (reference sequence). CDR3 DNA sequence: TGTGCCTGGGACAGAAAAGGACTAGCGGGGGGCGAGCAGTACTTC. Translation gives CAWDRKGLAGGEQYF.

The CDR3 region has the DNA TGTGCCAGCAGGGGGAGGGCCGGGGAGCTGTTTTTT. Protein sequence: CASRGRAGELFF. The V and J genes are TRBV28 and TRBJ2-2, with 7 bases lining up with TRBD2. V shed 6 bases and J 6 bases; nucleotides not matched to a gene: 1. Germline V gene data show CDR1 as MDHEN and CDR2 as SYDVKM. There are 12 residues in the CDR3.

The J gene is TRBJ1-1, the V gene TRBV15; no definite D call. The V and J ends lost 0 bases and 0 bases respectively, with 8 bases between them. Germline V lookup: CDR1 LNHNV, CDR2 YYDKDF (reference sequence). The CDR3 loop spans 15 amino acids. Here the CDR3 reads CATSREASLNTEAFF. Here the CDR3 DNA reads TGTGCCACCAGCAGAGAAGCGTCTCTGAACACTGAAGCTTTCTTT.

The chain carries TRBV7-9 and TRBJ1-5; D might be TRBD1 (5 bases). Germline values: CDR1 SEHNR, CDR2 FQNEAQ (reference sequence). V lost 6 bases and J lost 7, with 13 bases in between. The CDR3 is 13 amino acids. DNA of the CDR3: TGTGCCAGCAGAGGGCAGGGCGACCAGCCCCAGCATTTT. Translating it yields CASRGQGDQPQHF.

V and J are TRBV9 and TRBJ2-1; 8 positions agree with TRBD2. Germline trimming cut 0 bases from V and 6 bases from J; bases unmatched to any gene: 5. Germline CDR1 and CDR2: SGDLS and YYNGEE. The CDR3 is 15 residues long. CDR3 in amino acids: CASSVASGPGNEQFF. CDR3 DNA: TGTGCCAGCAGCGTAGCTAGCGGGCCCGGCAATGAGCAGTTCTTC.

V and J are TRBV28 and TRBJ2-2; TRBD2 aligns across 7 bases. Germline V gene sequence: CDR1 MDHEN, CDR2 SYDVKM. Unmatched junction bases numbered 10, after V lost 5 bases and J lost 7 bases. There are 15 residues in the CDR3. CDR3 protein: CASSQPRTSIGELFF. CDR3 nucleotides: TGTGCCAGCAGTCAACCCAGGACTAGTATCGGGGAGCTGTTTTTT.

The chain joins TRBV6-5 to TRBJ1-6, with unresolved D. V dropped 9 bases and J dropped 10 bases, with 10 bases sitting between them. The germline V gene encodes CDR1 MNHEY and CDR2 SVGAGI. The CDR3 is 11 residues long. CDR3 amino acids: CASGRESPLHF. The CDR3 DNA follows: TGTGCCAGTGGACGGGAATCACCCCTCCACTTT.

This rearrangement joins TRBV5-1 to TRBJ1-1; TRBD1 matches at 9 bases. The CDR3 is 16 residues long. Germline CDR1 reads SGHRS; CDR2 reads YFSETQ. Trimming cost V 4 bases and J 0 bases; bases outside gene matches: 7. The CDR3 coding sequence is TGCGCCAGCAGCGGAGGACAGGGGTATTTGAACACTGAAGCTTTCTTT. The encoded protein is CASSGGQGYLNTEAFF.

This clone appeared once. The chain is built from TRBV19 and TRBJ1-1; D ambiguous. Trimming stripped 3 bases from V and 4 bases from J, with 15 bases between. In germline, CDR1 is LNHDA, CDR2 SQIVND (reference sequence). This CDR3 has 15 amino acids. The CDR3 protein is CASSMGWEGGTEAFF. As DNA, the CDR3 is TGTGCCAGTAGTATGGGATGGGAGGGTGGCACTGAAGCTTTCTTT.

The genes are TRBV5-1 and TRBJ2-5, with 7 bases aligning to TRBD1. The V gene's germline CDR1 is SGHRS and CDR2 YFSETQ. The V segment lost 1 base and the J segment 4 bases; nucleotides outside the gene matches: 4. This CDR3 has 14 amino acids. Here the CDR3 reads CASSLKGGSETQYF. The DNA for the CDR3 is TGCGCCAGCAGCTTGAAAGGGGGCTCAGAGACCCAGTACTTC.

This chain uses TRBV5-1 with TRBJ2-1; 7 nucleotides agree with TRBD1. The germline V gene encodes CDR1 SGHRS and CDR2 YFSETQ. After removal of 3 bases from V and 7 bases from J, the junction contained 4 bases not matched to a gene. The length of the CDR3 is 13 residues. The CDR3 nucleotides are TGCGCCAGCAGCTCCCTACAGGGGAATGAGCAGTTCTTC. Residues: CASSSLQGNEQFF.

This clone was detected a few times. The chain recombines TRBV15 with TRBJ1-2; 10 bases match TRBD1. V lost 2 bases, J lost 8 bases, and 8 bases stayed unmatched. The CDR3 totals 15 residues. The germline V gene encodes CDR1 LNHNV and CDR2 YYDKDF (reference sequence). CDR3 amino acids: CATSRRQGAGEGYTF. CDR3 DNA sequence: TGTGCCACCAGCAGAAGACAGGGGGCAGGGGAGGGCTACACCTTC.

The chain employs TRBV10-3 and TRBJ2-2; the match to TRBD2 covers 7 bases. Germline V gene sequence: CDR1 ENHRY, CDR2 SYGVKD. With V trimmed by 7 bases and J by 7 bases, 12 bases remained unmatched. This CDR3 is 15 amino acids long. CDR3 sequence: CAINVGGSGVGELFF. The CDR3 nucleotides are TGTGCCATCAACGTCGGTGGGAGCGGGGTCGGGGAGCTGTTTTTT.

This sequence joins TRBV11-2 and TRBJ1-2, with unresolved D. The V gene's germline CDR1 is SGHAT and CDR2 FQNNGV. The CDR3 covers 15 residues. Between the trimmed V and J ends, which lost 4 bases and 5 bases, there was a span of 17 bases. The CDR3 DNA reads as TGTGCCAGCAGCTCCTTCACGGAGAGCTTGTATGGCTACACCTTC. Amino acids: CASSSFTESLYGYTF.